This T cell receptor beta chain was identified during a study of T-cell memory formation after mild COVID-19 (dated by TCRdb to 2020 to 2022). In terms of the full investigation: Most TCR sequence clusters were specific to one of the two donors. In two donors, T-cell clones that expanded and contracted after mild COVID-19 were followed by sequencing TCRalpha and TCRbeta repertoires longitudinally. Two young, previously healthy adult volunteers made up the cohort, one male and one female.

What the study reported, not specific to this receptor: The detection of some responding clones in pre-infection memory suggests that pre-existing cross-reactive memory T cells joined the SARS-CoV-2 response. Whether the second-wave clones peaking on day 37 were SARS-CoV-2 specific was not confirmed. From day 15 to 85, contracting clones showed balanced CD4/CD8 phenotypes, whereas a second wave of clones that expanded from day 15 to 37 leaned towards CD4+. Contracting CD4+ clones were found mainly in CM and EM memory subsets, while CD8+ clones were enriched in EMRA. The study included only a couple of mild cases, and larger cohorts that include severe cases with pre-infection samples were judged to be necessary.

Ficoll-Paque density gradient centrifugation was used to isolate PBMCs. On this clonotype: Its antigen remains undetermined. Base quality data are lacking; no much larger clone is found one base away.

The instrument given in TCRdb is Illumina NovaSeq 6000. TCRalpha and TCRbeta cDNA libraries were built by 5'RACE with constant-segment primers, adding sample barcodes and unique molecular identifiers. Trizol reagent was used to extract RNA from every sample. Library amplification was performed in two PCR steps, and a second sample barcode and Illumina TruSeq adapters were introduced in the second step. Sequencing of libraries was performed on an Illumina NovaSeq with 2 x 150 bp paired-end reads. Per the original workflow: Demultiplexing of reads and collapsing into UMI-guided consensus sequences were performed with migec v1.2.7. With mixcr v2.1.11, UMI consensuses were aligned to TRA and TRB V and J templates and assembled into clonotypes. Expanded or contracted clonotypes were those called significant by both edgeR and NoisET, with noise models trained on biological replicates. For edgeR calls, a false discovery rate-adjusted p below 0.01 and a log2 fold-change threshold of 1 were applied. PCA with hierarchical clustering of max-normalized trajectories of the 1000 most abundant clonotypes was used as exploratory dynamics analysis. Separately sequenced CD4+ and CD8+ repertoires were used to assign a CD4 or CD8 phenotype to each responding clone. TCRdb itself trimmed the public reads at Q25 with fastp, ran MiXCR and retained productive beta chains. Each record represents a unique CDR3 protein, reported with the most common genes and DNA among its rows. For this entry, the V and J calls and clone size follow TCRdb and not the study's own pipeline. The sample data list 200,000 to 250,000 distinct CDR3 sequences, and 9% to 10% of these were observed just once. The ten largest clones take up approximately 3.3% of the sample.

Including the terminal cysteine and phenylalanine, the CDR3 comprises 13 residues. CDR3 DNA only is kept here, 39 bases in frame from base 1. Based on the germline V gene (reference sequence), the CDR1 and CDR2 sequences are DFQATT and SNEGSKA. Trimmed from V: 6 bases; trimmed from J: 5 bases; junction bases lacking a gene match: 4. Recombination linked TRBV20-1 to TRBJ2-2; 9 central bases correspond to TRBD1. The sample taken for sequencing was PBMCs or a T cell subset sorted from them (not recorded which). The receptor's source is a man aged 18 to 35 who had mild COVID-19 (a few samples of this study predate the infection). The sample titles of this study are shuffled in the database, so cell type and time point are left out; the donor was told from shared clones. The nucleotides read TGCAGTGCCAGACAGGGGGTGACCGGGGAGCTGTTTTTT. This gives the protein CSARQGVTGELFF.